Below are 26 T cell receptor beta chains sequenced from a single sample in a study of OX40 agonist ivuxolimab in advanced cancers. The assay was immunoSEQ multiplex PCR, and TCRdb's table has in-frame clones only and misses some. The sample includes under 55,000 clones, more than 80% seen only once; the top ten take about 15%. This material consisted of CD4+ or CD8+ T cells sorted from blood, taken in a trial of the OX40 agonist ivuxolimab. The receptors shown here come from an adult with an advanced solid tumor such as melanoma, head and neck, liver or kidney cancer.

This chain joins TRBV5-8 and TRBJ1-3; 8 bases align to TRBD1. V gave up 0 bases and J gave up 2 bases; unmatched junction bases: 1. Germline V gene lookup returns CDR1 SGHTS and CDR2 YDEGEE. This CDR3 has 15 amino acids. The CDR3 region has the DNA TGTGCCAGCAGCTTGGGGACAGGGCCTGGAAACACCATATATTTT. This gives the protein CASSLGTGPGNTIYF.

The chain couples TRBV7-9 to TRBJ1-4; D uncertain. Germline V gene lookup returns CDR1 SEHNR and CDR2 FQNEAQ (reference sequence). Trimming stripped 1 base from V and 8 bases from J, with 20 bases between. CDR3 length: 17 amino acids. The CDR3 loop reads CASSLGPVRNREEKLFF. CDR3 sequence (DNA): TGTGCCAGCAGCTTAGGCCCCGTTAGGAACCGGGAAGAAAAACTGTTTTTT. Together with reference TRBV7-9 and TRBJ1-4, the CDR3 gives the full variable domain: DTGVSQNPRHKITKRGQNVTFRCDPISEHNRLYWYRQTLGQGPEFLTYFQNEAQLEKSRLLSDRFSAERPKGSFSTLEIQRTEQGDSAMYLCASSLGPVRNREEKLFFGSGTQLSVL.

The chain links TRBV7-8 to TRBJ1-4; 8 bases align to TRBD1. From germline, CDR1 is SGHVS and CDR2 FQNEAQ. After removal of 5 bases from V and 7 bases from J, the junction contained 12 bases not matched to a gene. This CDR3 has 16 residues. In DNA form, the CDR3 reads TGTGCCAGCAGCGAGACCAGGGGGCGGATAGGTGAAAAACTGTTTTTT. This translates into CASSETRGRIGEKLFF.

This clone was counted a few times. The chain uses TRBV7-9 and TRBJ1-2; no clear D gene. Germline V gene data show CDR1 as SEHNR and CDR2 as FQNEAQ (reference sequence). This CDR3 is 12 amino acids long. The V and J ends lost 4 bases and 13 bases respectively, with 16 bases between them. The DNA for the CDR3 is TGTGCCAGCAGCTCAGGAGGCCGGGGAGGCACCTTC. This encodes CASSSGGRGGTF.

The chain employs TRBV5-5 and TRBJ2-7, with 8 bases matching TRBD2. V was pared by 0 bases and J by 4 bases, with 12 bases of the junction left unmatched. Germline V gene sequence: CDR1 SGHKS, CDR2 YYEKEE (reference sequence). The CDR3 length is 17 residues. CDR3 DNA sequence: TGTGCCAGCAGCTTGGTGATAGGACTAGCTTTTTCTTACGAGCAGTACTTC. Amino acid sequence: CASSLVIGLAFSYEQYF.

This clone was seen only once. J is TRBJ1-3 and V is TRBV2; TRBD1 matches 7 bases. The V and J ends lost 2 bases and 5 bases, in that order; junction bases with no gene match: 6. The germline gives CDR1 SNHLY, CDR2 FYNNEI. The CDR3 has 15 amino acids. The CDR3 sequence is CASSELTGFRNTIYF. CDR3 nucleotides: TGTGCCAGCAGTGAATTGACAGGGTTCAGAAACACCATATATTTT.

The CDR3 coding sequence is TGTGCCAGCAGTGAAGGACAGGGAATTAACTACGAGCAGTACTTC. This gives the protein CASSEGQGINYEQYF. V usage is TRBV6-1 and J usage is TRBJ2-7; TRBD1 matches at 7 bases. The CDR3 sequence is 15 residues long. The germline CDR1 and CDR2 sequences are MNHNS and SASEGT. The trim removed 1 base at V and 3 bases at J, leaving 6 bases unmatched.

The rearrangement joins TRBV6-1 to TRBJ2-7; 7 nucleotides line up with TRBD1. Germline trimming cut 0 bases from V and 0 bases from J; bases unmatched to any gene: 5. Germline lookup yields CDR1 MNHNS and CDR2 SASEGT. This CDR3 is built from 16 residues. As DNA, the CDR3 is TGTGCCAGCAGTGAAGCCCCCGGGACAGCCTCCTACGAGCAGTACTTC. Its protein product is CASSEAPGTASYEQYF.

The J gene is TRBJ2-1, the V gene TRBV11-3; possibly TRBD1 or TRBD2 for D (6 bases each). The CDR3 is 16 amino acids. Per germline, CDR1 SGHNT and CDR2 YENEEA. Trimming took off 2 bases at V and 1 base at J, with 12 bases between the two ends. The CDR3 nucleotides are TGTGCCAGCAGCTTATCACCGGGGGCATCCTACAATGAGCAGTTCTTC. As protein: CASSLSPGASYNEQFF.

V gene TRBV6-1 combines with J gene TRBJ1-1, with no clear D. Trimming removed 1 base from V and 2 bases from J, with 11 bases in between. The germline V gene encodes CDR1 MNHNS and CDR2 SASEGT. CDR3 length equals 15 residues. CDR3 protein: CASSEEMATNTEAFF. DNA of the CDR3: TGTGCCAGCAGTGAAGAAATGGCCACCAACACTGAAGCTTTCTTT.

The rearrangement uses TRBV5-1 and TRBJ2-1, with D perhaps matching TRBD1 (5 bases). The V gene lost 0 bases and the J gene lost 5 bases, with 12 bases spanning the gap. The germline V gene has CDR1 SGHRS and CDR2 YFSETQ. CDR3 length: 15 amino acids. DNA of the CDR3: TGCGCCAGCAGCTTGGGGGTTGGGGCCGACAATGAGCAGTTCTTC. This codes for CASSLGVGADNEQFF. Full variable domain (rest looked up from reference TRBV5-1 and TRBJ2-1): KAGVTQTPRYLIKTRGQQVTLSCSPISGHRSVSWYQQTPGQGLQFLFEYFSETQRNKGNFPGRFSGRQFSNSRSEMNVSTLELGDSALYLCASSLGVGADNEQFFGPGTRLTVL.

A few counts support this clone. The CDR3 nucleotides are TGTGCCAGCAGTCTAGATGGGGAAAGGGGAGAAAAACTGTTTTTT. The encoded protein is CASSLDGERGEKLFF. The genes are TRBV7-9 and TRBJ1-4; tentatively, D is TRBD1 (5 bases). Germline-derived CDR1 and CDR2 are SEHNR and FQNEAQ (reference sequence). This CDR3 has 15 residues. Trimming cost V 6 bases and J 8 bases, with 19 bases left between them. Based on the CDR3 plus reference TRBV7-9 and TRBJ1-4, the full variable domain is DTGVSQNPRHKITKRGQNVTFRCDPISEHNRLYWYRQTLGQGPEFLTYFQNEAQLEKSRLLSDRFSAERPKGSFSTLEIQRTEQGDSAMYLCASSLDGERGEKLFFGSGTQLSVL.

This clone was detected once. The chain carries TRBV5-1 and TRBJ1-1; perhaps TRBD1 as D (5 bases). Between the trimmed V and J ends, which lost 0 bases and 7 bases, there was a span of 16 bases. The CDR3 has 15 amino acids. The V gene's germline CDR1 is SGHRS and CDR2 YFSETQ. The CDR3 region is CASSLGELGDDEAFF. As DNA, the CDR3 is TGCGCCAGCAGCTTGGGGGAATTAGGGGACGATGAAGCTTTCTTT.

The genes are TRBV6-5 and TRBJ1-2, with 7 bases identical to TRBD1. The length of the CDR3 is 15 residues. The germline CDR1 and CDR2 sequences are MNHEY and SVGAGI. Losses at the gene ends were 6 bases for V and 2 bases for J; bases not matched to a gene: 9. The CDR3 coding sequence is TGTGCCAGCAGCTCCGGGACAGACCTAAACTATGGCTACACCTTC. This encodes CASSSGTDLNYGYTF.

This chain joins TRBV9 and TRBJ2-7, with 8 bases fitting TRBD2. V gave up 7 bases and J gave up 2 bases; unmatched junction bases: 5. The CDR3 sequence is 13 residues long. Germline lookup yields CDR1 SGDLS and CDR2 YYNGEE. CDR3 coding DNA: TGTGCCAGCGCCCGGACTAGCACCTACGAGCAGTACTTC. Translated, it gives CASARTSTYEQYF.

CDR3 nucleotide sequence: TGTGCCATCGGTTGTTGGCGGGACAGCTATGGCTACACCTTC. Its translation: CAIGCWRDSYGYTF. The chain couples TRBV21-1 to TRBJ1-2; TRBD1, the table's D call, lacks a check against the DNA. TRBV21-1 is classified as a pseudogene. CDR3 length: 14 residues.

The rearrangement joins TRBV5-4 to TRBJ2-1, with 9 bases that match TRBD1. Germline V gene sequence: CDR1 SGHNT, CDR2 YYREEE (reference sequence). The CDR3 runs 12 residues. CDR3 region: CVSPGQGGEQFF. The DNA of the CDR3 is TGTGTCTCCCCGGGACAGGGAGGTGAGCAGTTCTTC.

This clone was seen a few times. The CDR3 region has the DNA TGTGCCAGCAGTTCTGCAGAGTCCGGGACGAACACTGAAGCTTTCTTT. Protein: CASSSAESGTNTEAFF. V usage is TRBV28 and J usage is TRBJ1-1; weak D call: TRBD1 (5 bases). V was cut by 4 bases and J by 1 base, with 16 bases left in between. This CDR3 contains 16 residues. CDR1 is MDHEN and CDR2 is SYDVKM in the germline V gene.

DNA of the CDR3: TGTGCCAGCAGGTACGCCCCCCTAGGACAAGAGACCCAGTACTTC. As protein: CASRYAPLGQETQYF. The chain is built from TRBV27 and TRBJ2-5; no clear D. This CDR3 has 15 residues. Germline V gives CDR1 MNHEY, CDR2 SMNVEV (reference sequence). Trimming shortened V by 6 bases and J by 2 bases, and 16 bases separated the two germline ends.

This chain uses TRBV11-3 with TRBJ2-3; TRBD2 matches at 14 bases. CDR3 length: 16 amino acids. J lost 6 bases, V lost 2 bases, and 4 bases had no gene match. Germline loops: CDR1 SGHNT, CDR2 YENEEA. The CDR3 DNA sequence: TGTGCCAGCAGCTTACGACTAGCGGGGGGGGCTGATACGCAGTATTTT. This translates into CASSLRLAGGADTQYF.

In this sample, this clone turned up a few times. The V gene is TRBV27, the J gene TRBJ2-5; D gene uncertain. This CDR3 is built from 16 residues. Germline V lookup: CDR1 MNHEY, CDR2 SMNVEV (reference sequence). Trimming stripped 6 bases from V and 1 base from J, with 18 bases between. CDR3 sequence (DNA): TGTGCCAGCAGCCTGAGGCTCGGCAGGATCCAAGAGACCCAGTACTTC. Residues: CASSLRLGRIQETQYF.

J is TRBJ2-7 and V is TRBV30, with D tentatively TRBD1 (5 bases). The CDR3 sequence is 13 residues long. V was cut by 4 bases and J by 7 bases, with 17 bases left in between. In germline, CDR1 is GTSNPN, CDR2 SVGIG (reference sequence). CDR3 amino acids: CAWKSGYPLEQYF. Here the CDR3 DNA reads TGTGCCTGGAAATCAGGGTACCCCTTGGAGCAGTACTTC.

Note on this clone: The junction departs from the called germline gene at one end, perhaps through a read error. J is TRBJ2-3 and V is TRBV7-7; D remains ambiguous. Per the germline V gene, CDR1 is SSHAT and CDR2 is FNYEAQ (reference sequence). The CDR3 runs to 13 residues. CDR3 in amino acids: CASSLSSTDTQYF. CDR3 nucleotides: TGTGCTAGCAGCTTATCCAGCACAGATACGCAGTATTTT.

This clone was detected only a few times. The chain employs TRBV9 and TRBJ2-3, with unresolved D. CDR3 length: 13 residues. Between the trimmed V and J ends, which lost 5 bases and 3 bases, there was a span of 10 bases. Germline CDR1 is SGDLS and CDR2 is YYNGEE. CDR3 nucleotide sequence: TGTGCCAGCAGGGGCCCCGGGACAGATACGCAGTATTTT. Its translation is CASRGPGTDTQYF. The entire variable domain, with the rest obtained from reference TRBV9 and TRBJ2-3, is as follows: DSGVTQTPKHLITATGQRVTLRCSPRSGDLSVYWYQQSLDQGLQFLIQYYNGEERAKGNILERFSAQQFPDLHSELNLSSLELGDSALYFCASRGPGTDTQYFGPGTRLTVL.

The chain has TRBV10-3 and TRBJ1-2, with D possibly TRBD1 on 6 matching bases. The CDR3 extends over 15 amino acids. Germline V gene sequence: CDR1 ENHRY, CDR2 SYGVKD. V lost 0 bases, J lost 8 bases, and 16 bases lay in between. CDR3 loop: CAISESAMGGHGYTF. For the CDR3, the DNA is TGTGCCATCAGTGAGTCTGCGATGGGGGGGCACGGCTACACCTTC.

Only a few counts were recorded for this clone. The chain employs TRBV11-2 and TRBJ2-3; 8 nucleotides align to TRBD2. The CDR3 totals 16 residues. Germline CDR1 SGHAT, CDR2 FQNNGV. The junction had 11 bases not matched to a gene; V was cut back by 6 bases and J by 3 bases. The CDR3: CASSSPTAGETDTQYF. CDR3 nucleotide sequence: TGTGCCAGCAGTTCCCCCACAGCGGGAGAAACAGATACGCAGTATTTT. The full variable domain, with the rest looked up from reference TRBV11-2 and TRBJ2-3, is EAGVAQSPRYKIIEKRQSVAFWCNPISGHATLYWYQQILGQGPKLLIQFQNNGVVDDSQLPKDRFSAERLKGVDSTLKIQPAKLEDSAVYLCASSSPTAGETDTQYFGPGTRLTVL.